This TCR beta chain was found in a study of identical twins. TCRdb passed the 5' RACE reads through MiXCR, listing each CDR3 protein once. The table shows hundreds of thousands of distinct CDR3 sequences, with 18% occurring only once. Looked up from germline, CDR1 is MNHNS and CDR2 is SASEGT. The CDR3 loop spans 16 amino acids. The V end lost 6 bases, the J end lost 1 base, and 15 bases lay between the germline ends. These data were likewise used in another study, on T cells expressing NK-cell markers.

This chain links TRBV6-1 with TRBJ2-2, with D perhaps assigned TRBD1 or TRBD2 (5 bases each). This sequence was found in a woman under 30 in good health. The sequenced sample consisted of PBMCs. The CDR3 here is CASSPRGAKNTGELFF. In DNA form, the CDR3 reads TGTGCCAGCAGCCCCCGAGGGGCCAAGAACACCGGGGAGCTGTTTTTT.